This entry is about one T cell receptor (beta chain). The data belong to a study of cytomegalovirus exposure and HLA in healthy donors. Germline CDR1 is SGHVS and CDR2 is FQNEAQ. V was pared by 7 bases and J by 2 bases, with 2 bases of the junction left unmatched. This CDR3 region has 14 residues. The PCR ran on 60 Vbeta and 13 Jbeta primers. TCRdb keeps only in-frame clones here, not all; method: immunoSEQ multiplex PCR. Of approximately 150,000 clones in the sample, around 72% were seen once. The sequence was obtained from a man aged 35-49 years in good health and CMV-seronegative. The chain recombines TRBV7-8 with TRBJ2-1, with 10 bases aligning to TRBD2. The specimen sequenced was PBMCs. The CDR3 nucleotides are TGTGCCAGCACCAGCGGGAGGGCCTACAATGAGCAGTTCTTC. Translation gives CASTSGRAYNEQFF.